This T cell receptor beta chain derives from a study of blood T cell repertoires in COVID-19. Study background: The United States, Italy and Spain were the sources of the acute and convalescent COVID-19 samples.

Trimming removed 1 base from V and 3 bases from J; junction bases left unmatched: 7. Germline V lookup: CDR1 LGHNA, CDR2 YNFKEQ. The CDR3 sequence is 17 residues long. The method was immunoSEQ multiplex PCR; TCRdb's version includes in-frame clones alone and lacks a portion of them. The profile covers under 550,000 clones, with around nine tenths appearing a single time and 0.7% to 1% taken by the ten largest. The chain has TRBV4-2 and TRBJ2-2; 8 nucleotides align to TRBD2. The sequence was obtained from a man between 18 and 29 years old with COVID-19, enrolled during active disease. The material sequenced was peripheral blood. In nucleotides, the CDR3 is TGTGCCAGCAGCCAAGTAGGAGCGGGAGATGACACCGGGGAGCTGTTTTTT. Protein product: CASSQVGAGDDTGELFF.